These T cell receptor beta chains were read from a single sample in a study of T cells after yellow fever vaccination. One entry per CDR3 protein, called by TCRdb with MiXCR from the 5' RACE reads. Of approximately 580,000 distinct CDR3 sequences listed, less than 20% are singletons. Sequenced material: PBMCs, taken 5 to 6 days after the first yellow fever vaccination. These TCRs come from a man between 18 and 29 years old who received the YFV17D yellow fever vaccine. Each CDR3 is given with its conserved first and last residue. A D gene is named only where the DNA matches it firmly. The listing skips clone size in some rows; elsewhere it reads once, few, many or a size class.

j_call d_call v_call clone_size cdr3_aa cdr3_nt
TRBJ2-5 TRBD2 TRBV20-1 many CSARGLAGVETQYF TGCAGTGCTAGAGGACTAGCGGGGGTAGAGACCCAGTACTTC
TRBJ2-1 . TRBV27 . CATGFSSYNEQFF TGTGCCACGGGCTTTAGCTCCTACAATGAGCAGTTCTTC
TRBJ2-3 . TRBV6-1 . CASSEALGRGQQYF TGTGCCAGCAGTGAAGCTCTTGGACGGGGTCAGCAGTATTTT
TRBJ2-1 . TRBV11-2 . CASSLGGTLYNEQFF TGTGCCAGCAGCTTGGGGGGGACACTTTACAATGAGCAGTTCTTC
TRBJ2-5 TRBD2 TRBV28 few CASSLWLLAGQETQYF TGTGCCAGCAGTTTATGGCTCCTAGCGGGGCAAGAGACCCAGTACTTC
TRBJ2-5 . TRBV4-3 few CASSRNLGRGETQYF TGCGCCAGCAGCCGCAACCTAGGCAGAGGCGAGACCCAGTACTTC
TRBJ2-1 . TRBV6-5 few CASSYSIPRAVDEQFF TGTGCCAGCAGTTACTCGATACCTAGAGCAGTCGATGAGCAGTTCTTC
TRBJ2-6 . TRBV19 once CASGVSGANVLTF TGTGCCAGTGGTGTCTCTGGGGCCAACGTCCTGACTTTC
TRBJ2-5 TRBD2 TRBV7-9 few CASKTSGVSPQETQYF TGTGCCAGCAAGACTAGCGGGGTTTCGCCTCAAGAGACCCAGTACTTC
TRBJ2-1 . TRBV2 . CAKGTLSSYNEQFF TGTGCCAAAGGGACGTTGAGCTCCTACAATGAGCAGTTCTTC
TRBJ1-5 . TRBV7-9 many CASSLGGDQPQHF TGTGCCAGCAGCTTAGGAGGGGATCAGCCCCAGCATTTT
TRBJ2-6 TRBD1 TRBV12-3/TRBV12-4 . CASRDSKSSGANVLTF TGTGCCAGCCGGGACAGCAAATCCTCTGGGGCCAACGTCCTGACTTTC
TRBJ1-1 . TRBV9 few CASSVGHNTNTEAFF TGTGCCAGCAGCGTAGGTCACAACACGAACACTGAAGCTTTCTTT
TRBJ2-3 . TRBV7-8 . CASSYLDHLADTQYF TGTGCCAGCAGCTACCTGGACCACCTCGCGGATACGCAGTATTTT